Below, 21 T cell receptor beta chains from the same sample are listed, as sequenced in a study of regulatory T cells in long-lasting Graves disease. Arm-PCR of CDR3 regions with iRepertoire HTBI primers generated TCR beta libraries. Using its own MiXCR run on the multiplex PCR reads, TCRdb lists one record per CDR3 protein. This sample has under 450,000 distinct CDR3 sequences, with under 20% found just once. Stated time point: newly diagnosed GD, antithyroid drugs for less than 3 months. With RNA extracted from PBMCs as input, the TCR library was made. The same data also went into a second study, on T cells in Graves' hyperthyroidism and ophthalmopathy.

Material: peripheral blood mononuclear cells (PBMCs), obtained at new diagnosis, from a patient treated with antithyroid drugs. These receptors all come from a woman aged 18-29 years with Graves disease.

V and J are TRBV19 and TRBJ1-1; D is unclear. The CDR3 has 13 residues. Per germline, CDR1 LNHDA and CDR2 SQIVND (reference sequence). With 8 bases removed from V and 2 bases from J, the gap between germline ends came to 12 bases. The CDR3 protein is CASSGSTNTEAFF. The CDR3 nucleotides read TGTGCCAGTTCGGGGTCCACAAACACTGAAGCTTTCTTT.

Ten or more counts support this clonotype. The chain is built from TRBV6-1 and TRBJ2-1; D is unresolved. The germline gives CDR1 MNHNS, CDR2 SASEGT. The CDR3 sequence is 14 residues long. The V end was cut by 6 bases, the J end by 10 bases, with 19 bases between. CDR3 loop: CASSLRALRVEQFF. CDR3 bases: TGTGCCAGCAGCCTAAGGGCCCTCCGCGTCGAGCAGTTCTTC.

This rearrangement joins TRBV4-3 to TRBJ2-7, with TRBD1 as a possible D gene (6 bases). CDR1 and CDR2 from the germline V gene are LGHNA and YSLEER. The length of the CDR3 is 16 residues. The V end lost 0 bases, the J end lost 0 bases, and 12 bases lay between the germline ends. The CDR3 reads CASSQDDRSSSYEQYF. Written as DNA, the CDR3 is TGCGCCAGCAGCCAAGATGACAGGTCCAGCTCCTACGAGCAGTACTTC.

This clonotype has more than one count but fewer than ten. The junction shows a germline mismatch at one end, possibly a read error. V usage is TRBV27 and J usage is TRBJ2-2; tentative D call: TRBD1 (6 bases). The V gene's germline CDR1 is MNHEY and CDR2 SMNVEV (reference sequence). CDR3 size: 17 residues. The CDR3 coding sequence is TGTGCCAGCAGAATTTGGGGTATAAGTTACGGTGAGGGGGAGCCGTTTTTT. Translation: CASRIWGISYGEGEPFF.

This clonotype was seen ten or more times. CDR3 sequence (DNA): TGTGCCAGCAGTTTCTTAAACGGGTTGTGGTATTTT. This encodes CASSFLNGLWYF. V usage is TRBV28 and J usage is TRBJ2-3; D not certain. V lost 3 bases and J 14 bases, leaving 15 bases between the germline ends. The germline V gene encodes CDR1 MDHEN and CDR2 SYDVKM. The CDR3 runs 12 residues. The full variable domain, rest sourced from reference TRBV28 and TRBJ2-3, is DVKVTQSSRYLVKRTGEKVFLECVQDMDHENMFWYRQDPGLGLRLIYFSYDVKMKEKGDIPEGYSVSREKKERFSLILESASTNQTSMYLCASSFLNGLWYFGPGTRLTVL.

The table lists this clonotype with many counts. V is TRBV5-1 and J is TRBJ1-2; D remains unclear. V was pared by 0 bases and J by 8 bases, with 11 bases between. This CDR3 contains 13 residues. The germline CDR1 and CDR2 sequences are SGHRS and YFSETQ. In nucleotides, the CDR3 is TGCGCCAGCAGCTTGGCGAGGGAGGTGGGCTACACCTTC. Encoded protein: CASSLAREVGYTF.

The chain recombines TRBV10-3 with TRBJ1-1; D gene uncertain. This CDR3 is 14 amino acids long. V was clipped by 4 bases and J by 1 base, with 10 bases between them. Germline assignment: CDR1 ENHRY and CDR2 SYGVKD. CDR3 protein: CAISGVGSNTEAFF. CDR3 nucleotides: TGTGCCATCAGTGGGGTAGGGTCGAACACTGAAGCTTTCTTT.

This clonotype has more than one count but fewer than ten. The rearrangement uses TRBV28 and TRBJ2-2; 11 bases fit TRBD2. The germline gives CDR1 MDHEN, CDR2 SYDVKM. The CDR3 runs 17 residues. V lost 5 bases and J lost 2; bases outside the gene matches: 7. The DNA of the CDR3 is TGTGCCAGCAGTGCGGGACTAGCGGAGAAAAACACCGGGGAGCTGTTTTTT. It encodes CASSAGLAEKNTGELFF.

This clonotype has a handful of counts. J is TRBJ2-1 and V is TRBV18, with TRBD1 matching over 7 bases. CDR1 and CDR2 from the germline V gene are KGHSH and LQKENI. The CDR3 loop spans 15 amino acids. Losses at the gene ends were 4 bases for V and 4 bases for J; bases not matched to a gene: 7. The CDR3 here is CASSREGTEYNEQFF. The CDR3 DNA sequence: TGTGCCAGCTCACGCGAGGGGACAGAGTACAATGAGCAGTTCTTC.

A few counts support this clonotype. V is TRBV20-1 and J is TRBJ1-2; 9 bases map to TRBD1. Germline CDR1 and CDR2: DFQATT and SNEGSKA (reference sequence). With 0 bases clipped from V and 1 base from J, the junction kept 3 bases outside the gene matches. The CDR3 length is 15 residues. The CDR3 DNA sequence: TGCAGTGCTAGAGATCACAGGGGGCTTAACTATGGCTACACCTTC. Translating gives CSARDHRGLNYGYTF.

The chain carries TRBV30 and TRBJ2-3; D gene ambiguous. V lost 0 bases, J lost 0 bases, and 1 base lay in between. The CDR3 loop spans 12 amino acids. CDR1 GTSNPN and CDR2 SVGIG come from the germline V gene (reference sequence). This CDR3 is CAWSVSTDTQYF. The CDR3 coding sequence is TGTGCCTGGAGTGTAAGCACAGATACGCAGTATTTT.

The chain combines TRBV5-1 with TRBJ2-1; TRBD2 matches at 10 bases. Per germline, CDR1 SGHRS and CDR2 YFSETQ. V gave up 4 bases and J gave up 9 bases; unmatched junction bases: 7. CDR3 size: 14 residues. CDR3 region: CASSGASGSGEQFF. CDR3 bases: TGCGCCAGCAGCGGGGCTAGCGGGAGCGGTGAGCAGTTCTTC.

In the case of this clonotype: A single base is all that separates this from a far larger clone, so a read error is likely. This chain's CDR3 is CASSLDTNYEQYF. CDR3 bases: TGTGCCAGCAGCTTAGATACAAACTACGAGCAGTACTTC. V gene TRBV11-3 combines with J gene TRBJ2-7; no clear D. V lost 0 bases, J lost 3 bases, and 6 bases lay in between. This CDR3 region has 13 residues. Germline CDR1 and CDR2: SGHNT and YENEEA.

This clonotype was counted only a few times. This rearrangement joins TRBV27 to TRBJ2-6; TRBD1 is a possible D gene (6 bases). Germline V gene sequence: CDR1 MNHEY, CDR2 SMNVEV (reference sequence). The germline V and J ends were trimmed by 6 bases and 0 bases, with 9 bases remaining between them. The CDR3 is 15 residues long. The CDR3 protein is CASRTGNSGANVLTF. The CDR3 nucleotides are TGTGCCAGCAGGACAGGTAACTCTGGGGCCAACGTCCTGACTTTC.

This clonotype was picked up many times. The chain recombines TRBV6-1 with TRBJ2-7, with no clear D. Per the germline V gene, CDR1 is MNHNS and CDR2 is SASEGT. V was trimmed by 3 bases and J by 4 bases, leaving 10 bases between them. This CDR3 spans 13 amino acids. CDR3 loop: CASSDLLGYEQYF. The CDR3, as DNA: TGTGCCAGCAGTGACCTCCTTGGGTACGAGCAGTACTTC.

V and J are TRBV5-1 and TRBJ2-5; 9 nucleotides line up with TRBD2. The CDR3 extends over 14 amino acids. With 7 bases clipped from V and 2 bases from J, the junction kept 6 bases outside the gene matches. Germline V gene lookup returns CDR1 SGHRS and CDR2 YFSETQ. CDR3: CASSTSGKQETQYF. The CDR3 bases are TGCGCCAGCTCGACTAGCGGCAAGCAAGAGACCCAGTACTTC.

This clonotype showed up just once. The J gene is TRBJ2-2, the V gene TRBV5-1; perhaps D is TRBD1 or TRBD2 (5 bases each). V was shortened by 2 bases and J by 6 bases, with 17 bases between the two germline ends. The CDR3 has 16 amino acids. Germline CDR1 is SGHRS and CDR2 is YFSETQ. CDR3 region: CASSLEGLVNAGELFF. For the CDR3, the DNA is TGCGCCAGCAGCTTAGAGGGGCTAGTTAACGCCGGGGAGCTGTTTTTT.

Regarding this clonotype: This likely traces to a read error, being one base from a far larger clone. This chain links TRBV27 with TRBJ2-1; maybe TRBD2 (5 bases). The CDR3 contains 13 residues. Germline-derived CDR1 and CDR2 are MNHEY and SMNVEV (reference sequence). V gave up 6 bases and J gave up 8 bases, with 14 bases separating them. CDR3 nucleotides: TGTGCCAGCAGCTTAGGCTCCGGGGATGAGCAGTTCTTC. This gives the protein CASSLGSGDEQFF.

This clonotype was seen repeatedly, ten times or more. The chain joins TRBV7-9 to TRBJ1-1; D is uncertain. This CDR3 has 11 amino acids. Trimming removed 1 base from V and 6 bases from J, with 3 bases in between. In germline, CDR1 is SEHNR, CDR2 FQNEAQ (reference sequence). In DNA form, the CDR3 reads TGTGCCAGCAGCTTAGAACCTGAAGCTTTCTTT. Protein: CASSLEPEAFF.

There are many counts of this clonotype. This chain connects TRBV20-1 to TRBJ2-3; D is unresolved. The CDR3 covers 16 residues. Germline assignment: CDR1 DFQATT and CDR2 SNEGSKA (reference sequence). With 2 bases removed from V and 6 bases from J, the gap between germline ends came to 21 bases. CDR3 DNA sequence: TGCAGTGCTAGACCCCGGTATGGCCCGGCGGTTGATACGCAGTATTTT. Translated, it gives CSARPRYGPAVDTQYF.

The chain combines TRBV2 with TRBJ2-7; 10 bases agree with TRBD2. Unmatched junction bases numbered 5, after V lost 1 base and J lost 5 bases. The germline V gene encodes CDR1 SNHLY and CDR2 FYNNEI. The CDR3 is made up of 15 amino acids. CDR3 nucleotides: TGTGCCAGCAGTGAAGGTCTAGCGGGAGCTAACGAGCAGTACTTC. Its protein product is CASSEGLAGANEQYF.